This T cell receptor beta chain originates from a study of blood T cell repertoires in COVID-19. At the level of the study: From the United States, Italy and Spain came samples of acute and convalescent COVID-19. From T cells, B-cell-depleted T cells, or PBMCs came the material, which was cDNA or gDNA.

As originally analysed: From reference gene primer amplification, estimates of nucleated cell counts were derived. Using immunoSEQ multiplex PCR, the repertoire was profiled, and TCRdb retains in-frame clones only, with some absent. V, J and clone size derive from that table, while D and trimming were established from the DNA sequence. Here the sample spans about 87,000 clones, about 83% being singletons. Sequenced sample: peripheral blood. The sequence came from a woman in her 70s with acute or convalescent COVID-19.

CDR3 sequence: CASSQAMAGSGANVLTF. In nucleotides, the CDR3 is TGTGCCAGCAGCCAAGCCATGGCAGGGTCTGGGGCCAACGTCCTGACTTTC. The V call is TRBV3-1 (or the pseudogene TRBV3-2), the J call TRBJ2-6; D might be TRBD1 (5 bases). Trimming removed 1 base at V and 1 base at J, with 11 bases between. Germline V gene lookup returns CDR1 LGHDT and CDR2 YNNKEL (reference sequence). The CDR3 sequence is 17 residues long.